The 8 T cell receptor beta chains below were found in one sample sequenced in a study of CD8 T cells in Susac syndrome (dated by TCRdb to the late 2010s). Library preparation was by the immunoSEQ multiplex PCR assay. RNA was extracted using the RNeasy kit, and 0.5 to 1 microgram was reverse transcribed with random hexamers. Using fastp trimming at Q25 and MiXCR clonotype assembly, TCRdb reanalyzed the public sequencing data and kept in-frame beta chains. Records with the same CDR3 protein are collapsed into one entry carrying the most frequent genes and DNA. In all, the sample holds hundreds of thousands of distinct CDR3 sequences, and around 89% of those were seen once. The ten most abundant clones make up around 0.18% of the sample. The sequenced sample consisted of CD8+ T cells from PBMCs. All receptors derive from a human donor with multiple sclerosis.

The chain uses TRBV4-1 and TRBJ2-6; TRBD1 aligns across 9 bases. V lost 6 bases, J lost 0 bases, and 18 bases stayed unmatched. The CDR3 totals 21 residues. Germline CDR1 MGHRA, CDR2 YSYEKL. The CDR3 nucleotides are TGCGCCAGCAGTCGCGCGATGGGGACAGGGCGTGCCTACTCTGGGGCCAACGTCCTGACTTTC. It translates to CASSRAMGTGRAYSGANVLTF.

The chain is built from TRBV30 and TRBJ2-2; D ambiguous. The length of the CDR3 is 15 residues. CDR1 and CDR2 from the germline V gene are GTSNPN and SVGIG (reference sequence). V lost 1 base and J 4 bases, leaving 13 bases between the germline ends. The CDR3 is CAWSEPRHLTGELFF. In DNA, the CDR3 is TGTGCCTGGAGTGAACCGCGCCACCTCACCGGGGAGCTGTTTTTT.

The V gene is TRBV3-1, the J gene TRBJ2-7, with 10 bases that match TRBD2. The germline gives CDR1 LGHDT, CDR2 YNNKEL (reference sequence). The junction had 5 bases not matched to a gene; V was cut back by 4 bases and J by 2 bases. This CDR3 spans 15 amino acids. CDR3 in amino acids: CASSLTSGAPYEQYF. CDR3 coding DNA: TGTGCCAGCAGCCTTACTAGCGGGGCACCCTACGAGCAGTACTTC.

As for this clonotype: The junction departs from the called germline gene at one end, perhaps through a read error. The J gene is TRBJ2-7, the V gene TRBV6-1, with D unresolved. CDR3 length: 15 amino acids. Germline loops: CDR1 MNHNS, CDR2 SASEGT. The CDR3 region is CTSSGPAFFDYEQYF. In DNA, the CDR3 is TGTACCAGCAGTGGCCCGGCTTTTTTTGACTACGAGCAGTACTTC.

As regards this clonotype: At one end, the junction sequence differs from germline, possibly due to a read error. The J gene is TRBJ2-1, the V gene TRBV13; 7 nucleotides agree with TRBD1. CDR1 PRHDT and CDR2 FYEKMQ come from the germline V gene (reference sequence). The CDR3 loop spans 17 amino acids. This CDR3 reads CAGSLEGANAAYNEQFF. The CDR3 nucleotides are TGTGCCGGCAGCTTAGAGGGGGCGAATGCGGCTTACAATGAGCAGTTCTTC.

The rearrangement joins TRBV7-9 to TRBJ2-2; D is possibly TRBD1 (6 bases). CDR1 SEHNR and CDR2 FQNEAQ come from the germline V gene (reference sequence). CDR3 length: 15 amino acids. With 6 bases removed from V and 0 bases from J, the gap between germline ends came to 11 bases. The CDR3 here is CASREQGPNTGELFF. In DNA, the CDR3 is TGTGCCAGCAGGGAACAGGGACCGAACACCGGGGAGCTGTTTTTT.

In this sample, this clonotype turned up once. The rearrangement joins TRBV7-8 to TRBJ2-1; 8 bases line up with TRBD2. Germline V gene data show CDR1 as SGHVS and CDR2 as FQNEAQ. V was clipped by 5 bases and J by 2 bases; unmatched bases: 8. The CDR3 length is 16 residues. The CDR3 bases are TGTGCCAGCAGCAAATCACGGGGGGGTACCTACAATGAGCAGTTCTTC. It is translated as CASSKSRGGTYNEQFF.

This sequence joins TRBV11-2 and TRBJ2-3, with a tentative D call TRBD1 (5 bases). The V and J ends lost 5 bases and 0 bases respectively, with 9 bases between them. Germline CDR1 reads SGHAT; CDR2 reads FQNNGV. The CDR3 runs 14 residues. This CDR3 reads CASSTRQSTDTQYF. The CDR3 DNA follows: TGTGCCAGCAGCACCAGACAGAGCACAGATACGCAGTATTTT.